The 12 T cell receptor beta chains below were found in one sample sequenced in a study of T cells expressing NK-cell markers. TCRdb re-called the 5' RACE reads and shows each CDR3 protein once, DNA omitted. This specimen shows approximately 150,000 distinct CDR3 sequences; the ten leading clones hold around 20%. Sequencing used blood T cells: a sorted CD56 or NKG2C T cell subset, CD4+ or CD8+ T cells, or bulk PBMC T cells (not recorded which). These receptors all stem from a woman between 18 and 69 years old in good health.

The chain links TRBV7-3 to TRBJ1-6; TCRdb gives TRBD1 as the D gene, but with no DNA this cannot be confirmed. Germline lookup yields CDR1 SGHTA and CDR2 FQGTGA. The CDR3 contains 15 residues. This chain's CDR3 is CASSLRGDKASPLHF.

The V call is TRBV20-1, the J call TRBJ1-1. This CDR3 comprises 12 residues. Germline loops: CDR1 DFQATT, CDR2 SNEGSKA (reference sequence). The chain's CDR3 is CSALTDIAEAFF.

V gene TRBV4-1 combines with J gene TRBJ2-7; TCRdb calls TRBD1, which cannot be checked without DNA. This CDR3 is 15 amino acids long. Germline-derived CDR1 and CDR2 are MGHRA and YSYEKL. CDR3 in amino acids: CASSRGTGYSYEQYF.

The chain couples TRBV29-1 to TRBJ1-3. Germline CDR1 SQVTM, CDR2 ANQGSEA. This CDR3 spans 12 amino acids. The CDR3 protein is CIASGAGNTIYF.

This chain joins TRBV24-1 and TRBJ2-1; TCRdb calls TRBD1, which cannot be checked without DNA. CDR3 length equals 16 residues. Germline assignment: CDR1 KGHDR and CDR2 SFDVKD. The CDR3 protein is CATSDPGTVTYNEQFF.

The V gene is TRBV14, the J gene TRBJ2-1; with no DNA, the TCRdb D assignment of TRBD1 cannot be verified. The CDR3 is 16 residues long. Germline CDR1 and CDR2: SGHDN and FVKESK. The CDR3 sequence: CASSTGGSGSYNEQFF. The full variable domain, its missing parts supplied by reference TRBV14 and TRBJ2-1, is EAGVTQFPSHSVIEKGQTVTLRCDPISGHDNLYWYRRVMGKEIKFLLHFVKESKQDESGMPNNRFLAERTGGTYSTLKVQPAELEDSGVYFCASSTGGSGSYNEQFFGPGTRLTVL.

This clonotype is deemed large (0.1 to 1%) by its frequency. This rearrangement joins TRBV2 to TRBJ2-2; as DNA is missing, the TRBD1 call by TCRdb cannot be tested. Germline CDR1 reads SNHLY; CDR2 reads FYNNEI. This CDR3 is built from 16 residues. This CDR3 reads CASSTMSGWGAGELFF.

CDR3 sequence reads: CASSLLGVGGTEAFF. This rearrangement joins TRBV7-6 to TRBJ1-1; TCRdb gives TRBD1 as the D gene, but with no DNA this cannot be confirmed. The germline gives CDR1 SGHVS, CDR2 FNYEAQ. This CDR3 spans 15 amino acids. Full variable domain (rest looked up from reference TRBV7-6 and TRBJ1-1): GAGVSQSPRYKVTKRGQDVALRCDPISGHVSLYWYRQALGQGPEFLTYFNYEAQQDKSGLPNDRFSAERPEGSISTLTIQRTEQRDSAMYRCASSLLGVGGTEAFFGQGTRLTVV.

This sequence joins TRBV14 and TRBJ2-6. The germline CDR1 and CDR2 sequences are SGHDN and FVKESK. There are 16 residues in the CDR3. The CDR3 protein is CASSQFASSGANVLTF.

This chain links TRBV10-3 with TRBJ2-2; as DNA is missing, the TRBD2 call by TCRdb cannot be tested. Germline V gene data show CDR1 as ENHRY and CDR2 as SYGVKD. CDR3 length: 13 amino acids. CDR3 protein: CAKSGEPTGELFF.

V usage is TRBV20-1 and J usage is TRBJ2-7; TCRdb proposes TRBD1, but this gene call is untestable without DNA. Germline V gene lookup returns CDR1 DFQATT and CDR2 SNEGSKA (reference sequence). The CDR3 runs 11 residues. The CDR3 loop reads CSPVLGDEQYF.

The chain employs TRBV12-3 or TRBV12-4 and TRBJ1-3; absent DNA, TCRdb's TRBD1 call cannot be checked. This CDR3 has 13 amino acids. CDR3: CASSFHPGDTIYF.